The 22 T cell receptor beta chains given below trace back to one sample, sequenced in a study of T cell changes during pregnancy in multiple sclerosis. This table comes from immunoSEQ multiplex PCR, and its TCRdb copy is limited to in-frame clones, with some not included. The sample gives roughly 50,000 clones, 85% to 95% of which show up once; 0.6% to 0.75% is in the top ten. The material sequenced was CD4+ T cells from peripheral blood mononuclear cells, taken in the third trimester of pregnancy. The receptors stem from a female donor with multiple sclerosis, enrolled in a pregnancy study.

The V and J genes are TRBV7-9 and TRBJ2-7; D not certain. The V end lost 5 bases, the J end lost 4 bases, and 6 bases lay between the germline ends. The CDR3 consists of 11 residues. Germline V gene lookup returns CDR1 SEHNR and CDR2 FQNEAQ (reference sequence). CDR3 sequence: CASSLQYEQYF. As DNA, the CDR3 is TGTGCCAGCAGCCTACAGTACGAGCAGTACTTC.

This chain links TRBV13 with TRBJ2-3; weak D call: TRBD2 (6 bases). The V gene's germline CDR1 is PRHDT and CDR2 FYEKMQ (reference sequence). The CDR3 is 16 amino acids. V was trimmed by 2 bases and J by 2 bases, leaving 14 bases between them. The CDR3 spells CASSLRRLVNTDTQYF. In DNA form, the CDR3 reads TGTGCCAGCAGCTTACGACGACTAGTCAACACAGATACGCAGTATTTT.

CDR3 region: CASSPYTGSEQYF. The CDR3 DNA follows: TGTGCCAGCTCACCATACACAGGGAGCGAGCAGTACTTC. The chain links TRBV18 to TRBJ2-7; D might be TRBD1 (6 bases). This CDR3 region has 13 residues. The germline V and J ends were trimmed by 2 bases and 6 bases, with 11 bases remaining between them. Per the germline V gene, CDR1 is KGHSH and CDR2 is LQKENI.

This rearrangement joins TRBV28 to TRBJ1-5, with TRBD1 matching 7 bases. This CDR3 region has 14 residues. The V segment lost 6 bases and the J segment 5 bases; nucleotides outside the gene matches: 7. Germline CDR1 MDHEN, CDR2 SYDVKM. In DNA, the CDR3 is TGTGCCAGCAGCAGGGACAGCCTCGATCAGCCCCAGCATTTT. Residues: CASSRDSLDQPQHF. Combining the CDR3 with reference TRBV28 and TRBJ1-5 gives the whole variable domain DVKVTQSSRYLVKRTGEKVFLECVQDMDHENMFWYRQDPGLGLRLIYFSYDVKMKEKGDIPEGYSVSREKKERFSLILESASTNQTSMYLCASSRDSLDQPQHFGDGTRLSIL.

In its sample, this clone was seen once. The chain couples TRBV27 to TRBJ2-7, with 9 nucleotides matching TRBD2. Germline values: CDR1 MNHEY, CDR2 SMNVEV (reference sequence). The CDR3 consists of 14 residues. V shed 2 bases, J shed 4 bases, and the junction held 3 bases outside the gene matches. CDR3 sequence reads: CASSLRLAGYEQYF. In DNA, the CDR3 is TGTGCCAGCAGTTTACGGCTAGCGGGGTACGAGCAGTACTTC.

J is TRBJ1-6 and V is TRBV6-6, with D maybe TRBD1 (6 bases). The CDR3 loop spans 12 amino acids. Germline CDR1 MNHNY, CDR2 SVGAGI (reference sequence). Deletions cut 6 bases from V and 9 bases from J, with 9 bases between. CDR3 loop: CASSLRGSPLHF. CDR3 in DNA: TGTGCCAGCAGCCTCAGGGGTTCACCCCTCCACTTT.

The V and J genes are TRBV10-3 and TRBJ1-5, with D uncertain. Germline loops: CDR1 ENHRY, CDR2 SYGVKD. The CDR3 runs to 15 residues. Trimming cost V 0 bases and J 6 bases, with 12 bases left between them. CDR3 region: CAISESSPGSQPQHF. The CDR3 coding sequence is TGTGCCATCAGTGAGTCGAGCCCGGGGAGTCAGCCCCAGCATTTT.

The chain uses TRBV5-6 and TRBJ2-5; perhaps TRBD2 as D (5 bases). From germline, CDR1 is SGHDT and CDR2 YYEEEE. The CDR3 is 14 residues long. Trimming left V 1 base short and J 3 bases short, with 10 bases between. The CDR3 spells CASSLSSGKETQYF. CDR3 in DNA: TGTGCCAGCAGCTTGAGTTCCGGGAAAGAGACCCAGTACTTC.

The V and J genes are TRBV10-3 and TRBJ1-1; perhaps TRBD1 as D (6 bases). The CDR3 covers 13 residues. V lost 9 bases and J lost 4, with 15 bases in between. Germline V gene data show CDR1 as ENHRY and CDR2 as SYGVKD. The CDR3 here is CAIAGVSVTEAFF. The DNA for the CDR3 is TGTGCCATAGCAGGGGTTTCGGTCACTGAAGCTTTCTTT.

The genes are TRBV2 and TRBJ2-3, with 8 nucleotides matching TRBD2. V lost 6 bases and J lost 0; bases outside the gene matches: 14. This CDR3 has 18 residues. CDR1 is SNHLY and CDR2 is FYNNEI in the germline V gene. For the CDR3, the DNA is TGTGCCAGCAGGCTTTGGGCTAGCGGGCACTCAAGCACAGATACGCAGTATTTT. Amino acids: CASRLWASGHSSTDTQYF.

This sequence joins TRBV5-4 and TRBJ2-5, with D tentatively TRBD2 (6 bases). CDR1 SGHNT and CDR2 YYREEE come from the germline V gene (reference sequence). The CDR3 totals 16 residues. V was clipped by 0 bases and J by 2 bases, with 14 bases between them. The CDR3 protein is CASSLGGISGQETQYF. The CDR3 DNA follows: TGTGCCAGCAGCTTGGGGGGAATAAGCGGGCAAGAGACCCAGTACTTC.

In this sample, this clone turned up once. This rearrangement joins TRBV19 to TRBJ2-5, with D possibly TRBD2 on 6 matching bases. V was trimmed by 5 bases and J by 5 bases, leaving 15 bases between them. The CDR3 is made up of 14 amino acids. In germline, CDR1 is LNHDA, CDR2 SQIVND (reference sequence). CDR3 bases: TGTGCCAGTAGTTTCCGACTAGACCCCGAGACCCAGTACTTC. This sequence encodes CASSFRLDPETQYF. Full variable domain (rest looked up from reference TRBV19 and TRBJ2-5): DGGITQSPKYLFRKEGQNVTLSCEQNLNHDAMYWYRQDPGQGLRLIYYSQIVNDFQKGDIAEGYSVSREKKESFPLTVTSAQKNPTAFYLCASSFRLDPETQYFGPGTRLLVL.

V and J are TRBV7-2 and TRBJ2-7, with 9 bases fitting TRBD2. Germline-derived CDR1 and CDR2 are SGHTA and FQGNSA. This CDR3 has 18 residues. V lost 2 bases to trimming and J lost 3 bases; unmatched junction nucleotides: 14. This CDR3 reads CASSLRPSGKRFGYEQYF. Here the CDR3 DNA reads TGTGCCAGCAGCTTACGCCCTAGCGGGAAGCGGTTTGGCTACGAGCAGTACTTC.

The chain joins TRBV5-1 to TRBJ2-7; D may be TRBD1 (6 bases). Germline V gene sequence: CDR1 SGHRS, CDR2 YFSETQ. The CDR3 consists of 17 residues. Between the trimmed V and J ends, which lost 5 bases and 0 bases, there was a span of 21 bases. This chain's CDR3 is CASRPGTLTLSSYEQYF. CDR3 in DNA: TGCGCCAGCAGACCTGGGACACTTACTCTGAGCTCCTACGAGCAGTACTTC. Drawing the rest from reference TRBV5-1 and TRBJ2-7, the complete variable domain is KAGVTQTPRYLIKTRGQQVTLSCSPISGHRSVSWYQQTPGQGLQFLFEYFSETQRNKGNFPGRFSGRQFSNSRSEMNVSTLELGDSALYLCASRPGTLTLSSYEQYFGPGTRLTVT.

This chain links TRBV28 with TRBJ2-7; D might be TRBD2 (5 bases). From germline, CDR1 is MDHEN and CDR2 SYDVKM. This CDR3 comprises 15 residues. The V and J ends lost 6 bases and 5 bases respectively, with 20 bases between them. The CDR3 region is CASSPPASMGDEQYF. The CDR3, as DNA: TGTGCCAGCAGCCCGCCTGCCTCAATGGGAGACGAGCAGTACTTC.

This chain links TRBV6-5 with TRBJ2-5; weak D call: TRBD2 (6 bases). CDR1 and CDR2 (germline): MNHEY, SVGAGI. The CDR3 extends over 14 amino acids. Trimming took 2 bases from V and 2 from J, leaving 9 bases between them. The CDR3 DNA sequence: TGTGCCAGCAGTTACGGGACTTTACAAGAGACCCAGTACTTC. It codes for CASSYGTLQETQYF.

The J gene is TRBJ2-1, the V gene TRBV6-1, with 9 bases matching TRBD2. The CDR3 has 13 amino acids. Germline CDR1 reads MNHNS; CDR2 reads SASEGT. V gave up 4 bases and J gave up 8 bases; unmatched junction bases: 3. The DNA of the CDR3 is TGTGCCAGCAGTGCTACTAGCGGGTATGAGCAGTTCTTC. It codes for CASSATSGYEQFF.

J is TRBJ2-5 and V is TRBV5-4; the D gene is possibly TRBD2 (6 bases). The germline CDR1 and CDR2 sequences are SGHNT and YYREEE (reference sequence). V was clipped by 4 bases and J by 4 bases, with 14 bases between them. The CDR3 extends over 14 amino acids. In DNA, the CDR3 is TGTGCCAGCAGCCCTCGGGACTCCCGAGAGACCCAGTACTTC. Translation gives CASSPRDSRETQYF.

The rearrangement uses TRBV7-9 and TRBJ2-3, with a weak D call TRBD1 (5 bases). The germline V gene encodes CDR1 SEHNR and CDR2 FQNEAQ (reference sequence). V was clipped by 2 bases and J by 6 bases, with 15 bases between them. This CDR3 region has 15 residues. The CDR3 DNA reads as TGTGCCAGCAGCTTACCCAGACAGTTTGGGGATACGCAGTATTTT. Translation gives CASSLPRQFGDTQYF.

The chain has TRBV18 and TRBJ2-3; TRBD1 aligns across 7 bases. CDR1 and CDR2 from the germline V gene are KGHSH and LQKENI. The CDR3 covers 13 residues. The J segment lost 4 bases and the V segment lost 3 bases, leaving 1 base of the junction unmatched. CDR3 sequence (DNA): TGTGCCAGCTCACCTACAGGGGCAGATACGCAGTATTTT. Its protein is CASSPTGADTQYF. The full variable domain, with the rest looked up from reference TRBV18 and TRBJ2-3, is NAGVMQNPRHLVRRRGQEARLRCSPMKGHSHVYWYRQLPEEGLKFMVYLQKENIIDESGMPKERFSAEFPKEGPSILRIQQVVRGDSAAYFCASSPTGADTQYFGPGTRLTVL.

The J gene is TRBJ1-5, the V gene TRBV7-2; maybe TRBD1 (5 bases). Per germline, CDR1 SGHTA and CDR2 FQGNSA. CDR3 length: 14 residues. Trimming removed 0 bases from V and 6 bases from J, with 9 bases in between. This chain's CDR3 is CASSLAGAGQPQHF. The CDR3 DNA is TGTGCCAGCAGCTTAGCAGGGGCCGGTCAGCCCCAGCATTTT.

CDR3 in DNA: TGTGCCAGTAGTATTAGGGGCAGGTCTGAAGCTTTCTTT. Protein: CASSIRGRSEAFF. The rearrangement joins TRBV19 to TRBJ1-1, with a weak D call TRBD1 (5 bases). Trimming shortened V by 3 bases and J by 6 bases, and 11 bases separated the two germline ends. Per the germline V gene, CDR1 is LNHDA and CDR2 is SQIVND (reference sequence). This CDR3 is 13 amino acids long.